What follows is one T cell receptor (beta chain) and its context. This entry comes from a study of blood T cell repertoires in COVID-19. Study context: T cells, B-cell-depleted T cells, or PBMCs supplied cDNA or gDNA.

Clinical history reported by participants formed the basis on which cohorts were assigned. As handled by the study authors: Counts of nucleated cells, estimated from reference gene primer amplification, were obtained. Assay used: immunoSEQ multiplex PCR; TCRdb lists only in-frame clones, some missing. The V and J calls and the clone size are those of that table, but D and trimming were determined from the DNA. The profile shows 250,000 or so clones, roughly 88% of them singletons. The CDR3 is 14 residues long. CDR1 and CDR2 (germline): SGHNT, YYREEE (reference sequence). The V end was cut by 5 bases, the J end by 1 base, with 12 bases between.

Sample: PBMCs or T cells enriched from blood (not recorded which). This TCR came from a woman in her 30s who had been exposed to COVID-19. The chain has TRBV5-4 and TRBJ1-1; D gene ambiguous. The CDR3 bases are TGTGCCAGCAGTTCCTCCGGGAGGAACACTGAAGCTTTCTTT. Translation: CASSSSGRNTEAFF.